The 32 T cell receptor beta chains below come from one sample, sequenced in a study of OX40 agonist ivuxolimab in advanced cancers. The assay was immunoSEQ multiplex PCR, and TCRdb's table has in-frame clones only and misses some. The data contain fewer than 60,000 clones, about 89% of them singletons. The source material was CD4+ or CD8+ T cells sorted from blood, sampled in a trial of the OX40 agonist ivuxolimab. All receptors come from an adult with an advanced solid tumor such as melanoma, head and neck, liver or kidney cancer.

V usage is TRBV5-5 and J usage is TRBJ2-7; TRBD1 aligns across 7 bases. The V segment lost 2 bases and the J segment 7 bases; nucleotides outside the gene matches: 6. CDR3 length: 13 amino acids. Germline-derived CDR1 and CDR2 are SGHKS and YYEKEE (reference sequence). CDR3 residues: CASSLPTGEEQYF. Here the CDR3 DNA reads TGTGCCAGCAGCTTACCCACAGGGGAAGAGCAGTACTTC.

Only a few counts were recorded for this clone. This chain uses TRBV7-9 with TRBJ2-7; D gene ambiguous. The germline V and J ends were trimmed by 8 bases and 4 bases, with 9 bases remaining between them. Germline-derived CDR1 and CDR2 are SEHNR and FQNEAQ (reference sequence). There are 11 residues in the CDR3. The CDR3 nucleotides are TGTGCCAGCGGGATTTCTTACGAGCAGTACTTC. Residues: CASGISYEQYF.

This rearrangement joins TRBV28 to TRBJ1-1, with 8 bases fitting TRBD1. V lost 3 bases and J lost 1; bases outside the gene matches: 10. Per the germline V gene, CDR1 is MDHEN and CDR2 is SYDVKM. This CDR3 spans 17 amino acids. The CDR3, as DNA: TGTGCCAGCAGTTTCGTTTTCGGCAGGGGGCAGAACACTGAAGCTTTCTTT. It translates to CASSFVFGRGQNTEAFF.

CDR3 amino acids: CASSVIPNSYEQYF. DNA of the CDR3: TGTGCCAGCAGCGTTATTCCGAACTCCTACGAGCAGTACTTC. This chain joins TRBV9 and TRBJ2-7; no definite D call. Deletions cut 2 bases from V and 0 bases from J, with 9 bases between. The CDR3 sequence is 14 residues long. Germline assignment: CDR1 SGDLS and CDR2 YYNGEE.

This clone was observed a single time. The rearrangement links TRBV28 to TRBJ2-5, with D unclear. This CDR3 has 10 amino acids. V lost 9 bases and J 5 bases, leaving 7 bases between the germline ends. Germline CDR1 and CDR2: MDHEN and SYDVKM. CDR3 residues: CASSRETQYF. CDR3 in DNA: TGTGCCAGTTCCCGGGAGACCCAGTACTTC.

This rearrangement joins TRBV11-3 to TRBJ2-2; either TRBD1 or TRBD2 may fit D (5 bases each). Trimming removed 5 bases from V and 6 bases from J, with 16 bases in between. From germline, CDR1 is SGHNT and CDR2 YENEEA. There are 15 residues in the CDR3. CDR3 sequence (DNA): TGTGCCAGCAGCCGTGGGGGTGGGGCGGCCGGGGAGCTGTTTTTT. Residues: CASSRGGGAAGELFF.

This chain uses TRBV5-1 with TRBJ1-4; 11 nucleotides match TRBD1. The CDR3 sequence is 18 residues long. CDR1 and CDR2 from the germline V gene are SGHRS and YFSETQ. The V segment lost 5 bases and the J segment 0 bases; nucleotides outside the gene matches: 9. CDR3 in DNA: TGCGCCAGCAGTAGGACAGGGGGCTCCTATGCAACTAATGAAAAACTGTTTTTT. Translation gives CASSRTGGSYATNEKLFF. The whole variable domain, remainder taken from reference TRBV5-1 and TRBJ1-4, is KAGVTQTPRYLIKTRGQQVTLSCSPISGHRSVSWYQQTPGQGLQFLFEYFSETQRNKGNFPGRFSGRQFSNSRSEMNVSTLELGDSALYLCASSRTGGSYATNEKLFFGSGTQLSVL.

This chain joins TRBV6-1 and TRBJ2-6; D is ambiguous. Germline assignment: CDR1 MNHNS and CDR2 SASEGT. V was trimmed by 7 bases and J by 4 bases, leaving 8 bases between them. The CDR3 length is 13 residues. Here the CDR3 DNA reads TGTGCCAGCACTCATTTAGGGGCCAACGTCCTGACTTTC. Translated: CASTHLGANVLTF.

V usage is TRBV5-6 and J usage is TRBJ2-5, with TRBD2 as a possible D gene (7 bases). The V and J ends lost 4 bases and 11 bases respectively, with 24 bases between them. The CDR3 covers 15 residues. CDR1 is SGHDT and CDR2 is YYEEEE in the germline V gene. The CDR3 sequence: CASSRRSGLGGEQYF. The CDR3 bases are TGTGCCAGCAGCCGCCGTAGCGGATTAGGGGGGGAGCAGTACTTC.

Only a few counts were recorded for this clone. The chain is built from TRBV7-6 and TRBJ2-5, with 10 nucleotides matching TRBD1. Germline trimming cut 3 bases from V and 5 bases from J; bases unmatched to any gene: 3. This CDR3 contains 14 residues. Germline V gene sequence: CDR1 SGHVS, CDR2 FNYEAQ. The CDR3 sequence is CASSFWTGGETQYF. In nucleotides, the CDR3 is TGTGCCAGCAGCTTTTGGACAGGGGGGGAGACCCAGTACTTC.

V gene TRBV5-1 combines with J gene TRBJ2-4, with a tentative D call TRBD2 (6 bases). Germline lookup yields CDR1 SGHRS and CDR2 YFSETQ. The CDR3 runs to 12 residues. The V and J ends lost 2 bases and 6 bases respectively, with 6 bases between them. The CDR3 DNA reads as TGCGCCAGCAGCTTCGGGGGAAACATTCAGTACTTC. It yields the protein CASSFGGNIQYF.

The chain uses TRBV7-9 and TRBJ2-2; 10 bases map to TRBD2. The V gene end was trimmed by 0 bases and the J gene end by 5 bases; junction bases not matched to a gene: 6. The CDR3 length is 17 residues. Germline V CDR1 and CDR2: SEHNR, FQNEAQ (reference sequence). CDR3: CASSLAQSGRGTGELFF. DNA of the CDR3: TGTGCCAGCAGCTTAGCCCAAAGCGGGAGGGGTACCGGGGAGCTGTTTTTT.

V usage is TRBV18 and J usage is TRBJ1-5, with D possibly matching TRBD1 (6 bases). V lost 9 bases to trimming and J lost 3 bases, with 12 bases between them. CDR3 size: 13 residues. CDR1 and CDR2 (germline): KGHSH, LQKENI. CDR3 DNA sequence: TGTGCCAGTACAGGGACGTTCAATCAGCCCCAGCATTTT. Its translation is CASTGTFNQPQHF.

V and J are TRBV6-6 and TRBJ2-3, with D unclear. Germline values: CDR1 MNHNY, CDR2 SVGAGI (reference sequence). The V end was cut by 5 bases, the J end by 4 bases, with 7 bases between. The CDR3 is 12 residues long. The CDR3 here is CASSPSSDTQYF. The DNA for the CDR3 is TGTGCCAGCAGTCCAAGCTCAGATACGCAGTATTTT.

V usage is TRBV28 and J usage is TRBJ1-5; D perhaps matches TRBD1 (6 bases). Germline V gene data show CDR1 as MDHEN and CDR2 as SYDVKM. V was clipped by 1 base and J by 6 bases, with 10 bases between them. This CDR3 has 14 amino acids. CDR3 coding DNA: TGTGCCAGCAGTTTATACAGGGATGCTCAGCCCCAGCATTTT. As protein: CASSLYRDAQPQHF.

Only one count was recorded for this clone. CDR3 sequence reads: CASSQDLGRSYEQYF. CDR3 DNA sequence: TGTGCCAGCAGCCAAGATCTGGGACGGTCCTACGAGCAGTACTTC. The V and J genes are TRBV4-2 and TRBJ2-7, with D perhaps assigned TRBD1 or TRBD2 (5 bases each). CDR3 length: 15 residues. The ends were cut back, 0 bases at V and 1 base at J, with 10 bases in the middle. From germline, CDR1 is LGHNA and CDR2 YNFKEQ.

V and J are TRBV4-2 and TRBJ2-7; D remains ambiguous. Germline V gene lookup returns CDR1 LGHNA and CDR2 YNFKEQ. The CDR3 is made up of 16 amino acids. V dropped 0 bases and J dropped 0 bases, with 12 bases sitting between them. CDR3 in amino acids: CASSQDHYPSSYEQYF. CDR3 in DNA: TGTGCCAGCAGCCAAGATCACTATCCTAGCTCCTACGAGCAGTACTTC.

V is TRBV5-1 and J is TRBJ1-2, with D hard to call. Between the trimmed V and J ends, which lost 3 bases and 2 bases, there was a span of 11 bases. The length of the CDR3 is 14 residues. CDR1 SGHRS and CDR2 YFSETQ come from the germline V gene. CDR3 amino acids: CASSSSGDNYGYTF. In DNA form, the CDR3 reads TGCGCCAGCAGCTCATCCGGAGACAACTATGGCTACACCTTC.

The V and J genes are TRBV5-8 and TRBJ1-4; no clear D. The CDR3 covers 13 residues. The germline V and J ends were trimmed by 3 bases and 6 bases, with 9 bases remaining between them. Germline V gives CDR1 SGHTS, CDR2 YDEGEE. The CDR3 sequence: CASSSAVYEKLFF. CDR3 sequence (DNA): TGTGCCAGCAGCTCGGCAGTATATGAAAAACTGTTTTTT.

This chain joins TRBV11-1 and TRBJ2-3, with D tentatively TRBD1 or TRBD2 (5 bases each). V was cut by 5 bases and J by 0 bases, with 24 bases left in between. Germline V lookup: CDR1 SGHAT, CDR2 FQDESV (reference sequence). This CDR3 has 19 amino acids. CDR3 amino acids: CASSPRSPGPTESTDTQYF. CDR3 DNA: TGTGCCAGCAGCCCCCGTTCCCCGGGGCCCACAGAGAGCACAGATACGCAGTATTTT.

The chain is built from TRBV7-9 and TRBJ1-2; D may be TRBD1 (6 bases). The V and J ends lost 3 bases and 7 bases respectively, with 24 bases between them. The CDR3 sequence is 17 residues long. The germline gives CDR1 SEHNR, CDR2 FQNEAQ (reference sequence). Here the CDR3 reads CASSFILSRDTQIGYTF. As DNA, the CDR3 is TGTGCCAGCAGCTTTATCCTTTCACGGGACACCCAAATTGGCTACACCTTC.

The rearrangement links TRBV5-6 to TRBJ2-7; 8 bases map to TRBD1. V dropped 3 bases and J dropped 7; count of bases not matched to a gene: 15. CDR1 is SGHDT and CDR2 is YYEEEE in the germline V gene. The CDR3 loop spans 16 amino acids. CDR3 residues: CASSSGGTGLSGEQYF. The CDR3 DNA reads as TGTGCCAGCAGCTCAGGGGGGACAGGCCTCTCGGGGGAGCAGTACTTC.

The count of this clone is one. This chain joins TRBV7-9 and TRBJ2-3, with D maybe TRBD1 (6 bases). Between the trimmed V and J ends, which lost 5 bases and 4 bases, there was a span of 16 bases. Germline CDR1 is SEHNR and CDR2 is FQNEAQ (reference sequence). CDR3 length: 15 residues. The CDR3, as DNA: TGTGCCAGCAGCCACCGTGCCAGGGGCGCAGATACGCAGTATTTT. This codes for CASSHRARGADTQYF.

V is TRBV4-1 and J is TRBJ1-5; D gene ambiguous. Germline V gene lookup returns CDR1 MGHRA and CDR2 YSYEKL. V lost 2 bases, J lost 4 bases, and 9 bases lay in between. This CDR3 has 14 residues. The chain's CDR3 is CASSQPPRNQPQHF. The CDR3 DNA is TGCGCCAGCAGCCAACCACCCAGGAATCAGCCCCAGCATTTT.

This chain uses TRBV28 with TRBJ1-4; 8 bases agree with TRBD1. The CDR3 extends over 14 amino acids. The ends lost 6 bases at V and 8 bases at J; junction bases unmatched: 8. Looked up from germline, CDR1 is MDHEN and CDR2 is SYDVKM. As DNA, the CDR3 is TGTGCCAGCAGAATGACAGGGGTTGGGGAAAAACTGTTTTTT. Amino acid sequence: CASRMTGVGEKLFF.

The CDR3 DNA sequence: TGTGCCAGCAGCGGGGGGTATGGTGGAAACACCATATATTTT. Its protein is CASSGGYGGNTIYF. This rearrangement joins TRBV5-4 to TRBJ1-3; TRBD1 is a possible D gene (5 bases). The CDR3 sequence is 14 residues long. V dropped 4 bases and J dropped 3 bases, with 11 bases sitting between them. Germline V gene lookup returns CDR1 SGHNT and CDR2 YYREEE (reference sequence).

This rearrangement joins TRBV7-2 to TRBJ1-1; D remains ambiguous. The CDR3 is 14 amino acids. Germline lookup yields CDR1 SGHTA and CDR2 FQGNSA. With 5 bases removed from V and 0 bases from J, the gap between germline ends came to 10 bases. The CDR3 region is CASSHNTLNTEAFF. Written as DNA, the CDR3 is TGTGCCAGCAGCCATAACACACTGAACACTGAAGCTTTCTTT.

The chain couples TRBV19 to TRBJ2-1; D is tentatively TRBD1 or TRBD2 (5 bases each). Trimming left V 10 bases short and J 0 bases short, with 13 bases between. The germline V gene encodes CDR1 LNHDA and CDR2 SQIVND (reference sequence). CDR3 length equals 14 residues. CDR3 protein: CATWGPDSYNEQFF. CDR3 coding DNA: TGTGCCACCTGGGGACCCGACTCCTACAATGAGCAGTTCTTC.

This chain joins TRBV7-9 and TRBJ2-5, with 8 nucleotides matching TRBD2. This CDR3 contains 15 residues. CDR1 and CDR2 (germline): SEHNR, FQNEAQ (reference sequence). Trimming took 0 bases from V and 8 from J; bases not matched to a gene: 8. DNA for the CDR3: TGTGCCAGCAGCTTAGCCGGGGGGGTTGGTGCTACCCAGTACTTC. Encoded protein: CASSLAGGVGATQYF. The full variable domain, completed using reference TRBV7-9 and TRBJ2-5, is DTGVSQNPRHKITKRGQNVTFRCDPISEHNRLYWYRQTLGQGPEFLTYFQNEAQLEKSRLLSDRFSAERPKGSFSTLEIQRTEQGDSAMYLCASSLAGGVGATQYFGPGTRLLVL.

The chain employs TRBV6-5 and TRBJ2-7; 8 bases line up with TRBD2. Germline loops: CDR1 MNHEY, CDR2 SVGAGI. V lost 7 bases to trimming and J lost 5 bases; unmatched junction nucleotides: 10. CDR3 length: 14 amino acids. This CDR3 reads CASKIAGFAHEQYF. The DNA of the CDR3 is TGTGCCAGCAAAATAGCGGGGTTTGCCCACGAGCAGTACTTC.

The chain joins TRBV27 to TRBJ1-6; D ambiguous. V gave up 5 bases and J gave up 9 bases, with 11 bases separating them. Germline V CDR1 and CDR2: MNHEY, SMNVEV (reference sequence). This CDR3 comprises 13 residues. CDR3: CASSPQRGSPLHF. The CDR3 coding sequence is TGTGCCAGCAGTCCCCAACGGGGTTCACCCCTCCACTTT.

This clone was counted once. The chain links TRBV11-2 to TRBJ2-5; the D is unclear. TRBJ2-7 explains the end of the DNA better; the J call may be wrong. CDR1 SGHAT and CDR2 FQNNGV come from the germline V gene. CDR3 length: 13 amino acids. The CDR3 reads CASSLDPTYEQYF. DNA for the CDR3: TGTGCCAGCAGCTTAGACCCCACCTACGAGCAGTACTTC.